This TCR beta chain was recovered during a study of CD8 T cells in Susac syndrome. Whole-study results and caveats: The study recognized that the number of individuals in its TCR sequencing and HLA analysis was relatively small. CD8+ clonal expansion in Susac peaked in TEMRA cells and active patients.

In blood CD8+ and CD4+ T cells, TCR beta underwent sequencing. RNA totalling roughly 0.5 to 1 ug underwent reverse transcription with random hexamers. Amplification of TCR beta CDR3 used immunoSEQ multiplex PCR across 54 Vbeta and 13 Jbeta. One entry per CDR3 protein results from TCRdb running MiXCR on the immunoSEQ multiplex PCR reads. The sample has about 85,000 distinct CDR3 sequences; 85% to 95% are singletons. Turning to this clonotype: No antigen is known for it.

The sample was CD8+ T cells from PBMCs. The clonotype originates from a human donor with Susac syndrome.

The CDR3 protein is CASNPTGPMMYNEQFF. The CDR3, as DNA: TGTGCCAGCAACCCGACAGGGCCGATGATGTACAATGAGCAGTTCTTC. This chain uses TRBV28 with TRBJ2-1; 7 bases align to TRBD1. The CDR3 loop spans 16 amino acids. V lost 7 bases, J lost 4 bases, and 13 bases stayed unmatched. Germline V gene sequence: CDR1 MDHEN, CDR2 SYDVKM.